This passage covers 31 T cell receptor beta chains from one sample sequenced in a study of cytomegalovirus exposure and HLA in healthy donors. Primers: 60 Vbeta forward and 13 Jbeta reverse. Using immunoSEQ multiplex PCR, the repertoire was profiled, and TCRdb retains in-frame clones only, with some absent. Of a few hundred thousand clones in the sample, over 75% were seen once. The sample comprised PBMCs. These receptor sequences come from a man between 18 and 35 years old in good health and CMV-seronegative.

This clone has just a few counts. J is TRBJ2-6 and V is TRBV28; 10 positions agree with TRBD2. CDR3 length: 17 residues. The V gene end was trimmed by 6 bases and the J gene end by 4 bases; junction bases not matched to a gene: 9. CDR1 MDHEN and CDR2 SYDVKM come from the germline V gene. CDR3 loop: CASSSSGRALGANVLTF. The CDR3 DNA follows: TGTGCCAGCAGCAGCAGCGGGAGGGCACTAGGGGCCAACGTCCTGACTTTC.

This chain links TRBV21-1 with TRBJ2-5; whether TRBD2, the table's D call, matches the DNA was not checked. TRBV21-1 is tagged as a pseudogene. The CDR3 totals 17 residues. The CDR3 nucleotides are TGTGCCAGCAGCAAAAAAGGAAAGCGGGGGGGCAAAGAGACCCAGTACTTC. It specifies CASSKKGKRGGKETQYF.

This clone was detected only a few times. The rearrangement links TRBV5-5 to TRBJ2-1, with 8 positions matching TRBD1. CDR1 and CDR2 from the germline V gene are SGHKS and YYEKEE (reference sequence). The V segment lost 5 bases and the J segment 8 bases; nucleotides outside the gene matches: 12. This CDR3 comprises 15 residues. The CDR3 DNA sequence: TGTGCCAGCAGACGAACCGGACAGGGCGAGGATGAGCAGTTCTTC. Amino acid sequence: CASRRTGQGEDEQFF.

CDR3: CASSLTSYEQYF. The CDR3, as DNA: TGCGCCAGCAGCTTGACTAGCTACGAGCAGTACTTC. The chain carries TRBV5-1 and TRBJ2-7; TRBD2 might be the D (5 bases). CDR1 SGHRS and CDR2 YFSETQ come from the germline V gene. Deletions cut 1 base from V and 3 bases from J, with 5 bases between. CDR3 length: 12 amino acids.

This rearrangement joins TRBV28 to TRBJ1-2; no reliable D call. The V end lost 3 bases, the J end lost 4 bases, and 3 bases lay between the germline ends. This CDR3 contains 11 residues. Germline CDR1 and CDR2: MDHEN and SYDVKM. Here the CDR3 reads CASSLAYGYTF. The DNA of the CDR3 is TGTGCCAGCAGTTTGGCCTATGGCTACACCTTC.

The V gene is TRBV9, the J gene TRBJ2-7; 9 nucleotides match TRBD1. Per germline, CDR1 SGDLS and CDR2 YYNGEE. The CDR3 has 14 residues. V lost 0 bases, J lost 4 bases, and 2 bases stayed unmatched. CDR3 loop: CASSVGQGVYEQYF. The CDR3 bases are TGTGCCAGCAGCGTAGGACAGGGGGTTTACGAGCAGTACTTC.

V is TRBV4-3 and J is TRBJ2-7; TRBD2 is a possible D gene (5 bases). Germline values: CDR1 LGHNA, CDR2 YSLEER. The V gene lost 0 bases and the J gene lost 6 bases, with 15 bases spanning the gap. This CDR3 spans 15 amino acids. The CDR3 nucleotides read TGCGCCAGCAGCCAAGATAGGCTAGGAGGTATCGAGCAGTACTTC. Translated, it gives CASSQDRLGGIEQYF.

Remarks on this clone: Mismatch with germline at one junction end may stem from a read error. This chain connects TRBV7-9 to TRBJ1-4; 8 bases agree with TRBD1. The CDR3 is 17 residues long. In germline, CDR1 is SEHNR, CDR2 FQNEAQ (reference sequence). As DNA, the CDR3 is TGTTCCAGCAGCTTAGAGCCAGGGGGCCTGGGAAGTGAAAAACTGTTTTTT. It is translated as CSSSLEPGGLGSEKLFF.

The chain combines TRBV7-2 with TRBJ2-1; TRBD2 matches 7 bases. The junction had 14 bases not matched to a gene; V was cut back by 1 base and J by 2 bases. Germline V gene data show CDR1 as SGHTA and CDR2 as FQGNSA. The CDR3 has 19 amino acids. CDR3 nucleotides: TGTGCCAGCAGCTTAGGAGAGGGAGGGATCCTCCATCCCTACAATGAGCAGTTCTTC. This codes for CASSLGEGGILHPYNEQFF.

This clone has just a few counts. V is TRBV5-1 and J is TRBJ2-3, with TRBD1 identical over 9 bases. The V gene end was trimmed by 2 bases and the J gene end by 5 bases; junction bases not matched to a gene: 9. Germline V gene lookup returns CDR1 SGHRS and CDR2 YFSETQ. The length of the CDR3 is 16 residues. CDR3: CASSFLGTGRGDTQYF. For the CDR3, the DNA is TGCGCCAGCAGCTTTTTGGGGACAGGGAGGGGAGATACGCAGTATTTT.

CDR3 in DNA: TGTGCCAGCAGCTTAGTGGGGACATCGGTAGGTGAAGCTTTCTTT. Translating gives CASSLVGTSVGEAFF. The rearrangement joins TRBV7-9 to TRBJ1-1, with a possible D match to TRBD1 (6 bases). Trimming took 1 base from V and 7 from J, leaving 16 bases between them. The length of the CDR3 is 15 residues. Germline assignment: CDR1 SEHNR and CDR2 FQNEAQ (reference sequence).

This chain joins TRBV7-9 and TRBJ2-3; weak D call: TRBD1 (6 bases). The germline gives CDR1 SEHNR, CDR2 FQNEAQ (reference sequence). Trimming pared 2 bases from V and 6 bases from J, leaving 9 bases between. The CDR3 has 13 amino acids. Written as DNA, the CDR3 is TGTGCCAGCAGCTTACTCAGGGGCGATACGCAGTATTTT. Encoded protein: CASSLLRGDTQYF.

This chain joins TRBV30 and TRBJ1-1; the match to TRBD1 covers 7 bases. The CDR3 is made up of 13 amino acids. V lost 7 bases, J lost 7 bases, and 12 bases stayed unmatched. Germline V gives CDR1 GTSNPN, CDR2 SVGIG (reference sequence). CDR3 amino acids: CAFYRPTGNEAFF. CDR3 DNA sequence: TGTGCCTTCTACAGGCCGACAGGGAATGAAGCTTTCTTT.

This chain joins TRBV28 and TRBJ2-7; D unresolved. Looked up from germline, CDR1 is MDHEN and CDR2 is SYDVKM. The CDR3 has 12 amino acids. The germline V and J ends were trimmed by 6 bases and 9 bases, with 15 bases remaining between them. CDR3 sequence: CASSSDLGAQYF. CDR3 nucleotide sequence: TGTGCCAGCAGCTCCGACCTAGGTGCGCAGTACTTC.

This clone has just one count. J is TRBJ2-5 and V is TRBV23-1; no clear D gene. TRBV23-1 is flagged as an ORF with uncertain function. Trimming shortened V by 0 bases and J by 5 bases, and 4 bases separated the two germline ends. This CDR3 is 12 amino acids long. CDR3 region: CASSQSGETQYF. CDR3 DNA sequence: TGCGCCAGCAGTCAATCGGGCGAGACCCAGTACTTC.

The rearrangement uses TRBV4-3 and TRBJ2-7; D unclear. Trimming took 0 bases from V and 1 from J, leaving 13 bases between them. Germline-derived CDR1 and CDR2 are LGHNA and YSLEER. CDR3 length equals 16 residues. The CDR3 spells CASSQDAGTRSYEQYF. The CDR3 region has the DNA TGCGCCAGCAGCCAAGATGCTGGTACTCGATCCTACGAGCAGTACTTC.

The chain has TRBV6-1 and TRBJ2-5; 8 nucleotides agree with TRBD1. Unmatched junction bases numbered 7, after V lost 0 bases and J lost 7 bases. The germline V gene has CDR1 MNHNS and CDR2 SASEGT. This CDR3 has 15 residues. CDR3 sequence: CASSEAPGGGGTQYF. DNA for the CDR3: TGTGCCAGCAGTGAAGCGCCAGGGGGCGGAGGGACCCAGTACTTC.

V and J are TRBV6-5 and TRBJ2-7, with D perhaps matching TRBD2 (5 bases). V shed 7 bases and J shed 0 bases, with 16 bases lying between them. The CDR3 has 15 amino acids. Germline CDR1 and CDR2: MNHEY and SVGAGI. CDR3 in amino acids: CASTKEVGRSYEQYF. In nucleotides, the CDR3 is TGTGCCAGCACCAAGGAGGTTGGCCGCTCCTACGAGCAGTACTTC.

This rearrangement joins TRBV18 to TRBJ2-1, with D perhaps TRBD1 (6 bases). Germline values: CDR1 KGHSH, CDR2 LQKENI. The CDR3 spans 16 residues. Trimming shortened V by 4 bases and J by 15 bases, and 28 bases separated the two germline ends. Written as DNA, the CDR3 is TGTGCCAGCTCACTAAAACCACAGGGCAGTCTTTTTATTCCGTTCTTC. The encoded protein is CASSLKPQGSLFIPFF.

The V call is TRBV6-1, the J call TRBJ1-5; TRBD1 matches 12 bases. The germline CDR1 and CDR2 sequences are MNHNS and SASEGT. The CDR3 spans 14 residues. Trimming cost V 6 bases and J 5 bases; bases outside gene matches: 2. DNA for the CDR3: TGTGCCAGCAGCGGGACAGGGGGCGATCAGCCCCAGCATTTT. Translating it yields CASSGTGGDQPQHF.

This clone has a handful of counts. The chain joins TRBV7-2 to TRBJ2-2; TRBD1 matches 11 bases. CDR1 is SGHTA and CDR2 is FQGNSA in the germline V gene. V was clipped by 5 bases and J by 4 bases; unmatched bases: 9. This CDR3 region has 17 residues. The CDR3: CASSDQTGTGGTGELFF. CDR3 bases: TGTGCCAGCAGCGATCAAACCGGGACAGGGGGCACCGGGGAGCTGTTTTTT.

A single count supports this clone. The V and J genes are TRBV28 and TRBJ1-3, with D unresolved. Trimming removed 5 bases from V and 7 bases from J, with 18 bases in between. The CDR3 consists of 15 residues. Germline V gives CDR1 MDHEN, CDR2 SYDVKM. CDR3 protein: CASSHPERSLNTIYF. CDR3 in DNA: TGTGCCAGCAGTCACCCTGAGCGGTCCTTGAACACCATATATTTT.

This chain joins TRBV6-6 and TRBJ2-2, with D perhaps matching TRBD2 (7 bases). Trimming removed 7 bases at V and 6 bases at J, with 18 bases between. The CDR3 runs to 15 residues. In germline, CDR1 is MNHNY, CDR2 SVGAGI (reference sequence). CDR3 loop: CASTPRGGQAGELFF. The CDR3 DNA reads TGTGCCAGCACCCCGAGGGGGGGTCAAGCCGGGGAGCTGTTTTTT.

The chain has TRBV30 and TRBJ2-5; 7 nucleotides agree with TRBD1. The germline gives CDR1 GTSNPN, CDR2 SVGIG (reference sequence). This CDR3 contains 14 residues. The ends lost 4 bases at V and 5 bases at J; junction bases unmatched: 10. CDR3 loop: CAWKRGGAGETQYF. The CDR3 DNA reads as TGTGCCTGGAAAAGAGGGGGCGCTGGGGAGACCCAGTACTTC.

V and J are TRBV29-1 and TRBJ2-3, with TRBD2 identical over 10 bases. CDR1 is SQVTM, CDR2 ANQGSEA, per germline. V trimming: 3 bases; J trimming: 4 bases; junction bases outside the gene matches: 4. The CDR3 has 14 amino acids. The CDR3 DNA is TGCAGCGTTGATCTAGCGGGAGAGGCAGATACGCAGTATTTT. Translated, it gives CSVDLAGEADTQYF.

This clone came up many times. This CDR3 is also generated by other DNA sequences in the sample. This chain connects TRBV4-1 to TRBJ2-3; D remains unclear. V lost 1 base and J 4 bases, leaving 3 bases between the germline ends. The germline V gene has CDR1 MGHRA and CDR2 YSYEKL. The CDR3 spans 12 residues. CDR3 nucleotide sequence: TGCGCCAGCAGCCAAGGAGCAGATACGCAGTATTTT. It yields the protein CASSQGADTQYF.

With respect to this clone: Germline and junction disagree at one end, which may indicate a read error. Other DNA sequences in the sample encode the same CDR3. The chain links TRBV5-1 to TRBJ2-3; 8 nucleotides match TRBD1. This CDR3 is 14 amino acids long. Per the germline V gene, CDR1 is SGHRS and CDR2 is YFSETQ. The chain's CDR3 is CASSLDRDTDTQYF. The CDR3 region has the DNA TGCGCCAGCAGTTTGGACAGGGACACAGATACGCAGTATTTT.

This chain joins TRBV4-3 and TRBJ1-1, with unresolved D. This CDR3 comprises 14 residues. Germline V CDR1 and CDR2: LGHNA, YSLEER. Trimming took off 1 base at V and 3 bases at J, with 9 bases between the two ends. The CDR3 DNA is TGCGCCAGCAGCCAAGTGATCAGTGACACTGAAGCTTTCTTT. Its protein is CASSQVISDTEAFF.

The J gene is TRBJ2-3, the V gene TRBV27; TRBD2 agrees at 12 bases. This CDR3 is built from 17 residues. The germline gives CDR1 MNHEY, CDR2 SMNVEV (reference sequence). Germline trimming cut 2 bases from V and 1 base from J; bases unmatched to any gene: 4. Here the CDR3 DNA reads TGTGCCAGCAGTTTACTAGCGGGGGGGCGGGGCACAGATACGCAGTATTTT. The encoded protein is CASSLLAGGRGTDTQYF.

V gene TRBV9 combines with J gene TRBJ2-1; TRBD2 agrees at 13 bases. J was trimmed by 8 bases and V by 4 bases; bases with no gene match: 6. This CDR3 contains 15 residues. CDR1 and CDR2 from the germline V gene are SGDLS and YYNGEE. The CDR3 region is CASSLRLAGGDEQFF. The CDR3 bases are TGTGCCAGCAGCTTACGACTAGCGGGGGGCGATGAGCAGTTCTTC.

The chain is built from TRBV6-5 and TRBJ1-1, with a possible D match to TRBD1 (6 bases). CDR1 is MNHEY, CDR2 SVGAGI, per germline. This CDR3 is 16 amino acids long. Trimming took 4 bases from V and 5 from J, leaving 20 bases between them. The CDR3 reads CASSSSPPGERTEAFF. CDR3 bases: TGTGCCAGCAGTTCAAGCCCCCCAGGGGAGAGGACTGAAGCTTTCTTT.